These 32 T cell receptor beta chains originate from one sample sequenced in a study of T cell responses to AZD1222 COVID-19 vaccine. Produced via immunoSEQ multiplex PCR; TCRdb's table is partial and in-frame only. The table has about 130,000 clones, over 75% seen once. Sequencing was performed on peripheral blood, taken on day 0 of AZD1222 vaccination. These receptors were obtained from an adult in good health.

This rearrangement joins TRBV18 to TRBJ1-5; 7 bases match TRBD1. The CDR3 has 15 residues. Germline-derived CDR1 and CDR2 are KGHSH and LQKENI. V shed 5 bases, J shed 3 bases, and the junction held 7 bases outside the gene matches. The CDR3 sequence is CASSTPTGNNQPQHF. The CDR3, as DNA: TGTGCCAGCTCAACCCCGACAGGGAACAATCAGCCCCAGCATTTT. Full variable domain (outside the CDR3, taken from reference TRBV18 and TRBJ1-5): NAGVMQNPRHLVRRRGQEARLRCSPMKGHSHVYWYRQLPEEGLKFMVYLQKENIIDESGMPKERFSAEFPKEGPSILRIQQVVRGDSAAYFCASSTPTGNNQPQHFGDGTRLSIL.

In its sample, this clone was seen once. The chain has TRBV2 and TRBJ2-3; TRBD1 might be the D (6 bases). Germline V gene sequence: CDR1 SNHLY, CDR2 FYNNEI. V lost 5 bases to trimming and J lost 0 bases, with 9 bases between them. The CDR3 sequence is 14 residues long. CDR3 nucleotide sequence: TGTGCCAGCAGTCAACAGGGAAGCACAGATACGCAGTATTTT. Protein sequence: CASSQQGSTDTQYF.

The V gene is TRBV5-1, the J gene TRBJ2-3; a possible D gene is TRBD1 (5 bases). V was trimmed by 4 bases and J by 2 bases, leaving 14 bases between them. The germline V gene encodes CDR1 SGHRS and CDR2 YFSETQ. This CDR3 is built from 15 residues. The CDR3 sequence is CASSPTGDNTDTQYF. CDR3 DNA sequence: TGCGCCAGCAGCCCAACAGGCGACAACACAGATACGCAGTATTTT.

This clone was picked up one time. V and J are TRBV3-1 (or the pseudogene TRBV3-2) and TRBJ2-2, with 13 positions matching TRBD2. Per the germline V gene, CDR1 is LGHDT and CDR2 is YNNKEL (reference sequence). The CDR3 runs 18 residues. Trimming took 4 bases from V and 0 from J; bases not matched to a gene: 5. Here the CDR3 reads CASSLDTSGGANTGELFF. Written as DNA, the CDR3 is TGTGCCAGCAGCCTTGATACTAGCGGGGGGGCGAACACCGGGGAGCTGTTTTTT.

The V gene is TRBV29-1, the J gene TRBJ1-2, with D perhaps matching TRBD1 (6 bases). CDR1 and CDR2 (germline): SQVTM, ANQGSEA. The CDR3 spans 12 residues. V lost 7 bases, J lost 6 bases, and 15 bases lay in between. The DNA for the CDR3 is TGCAGCGCTCTCAGGGGAATTGATGGCTACACCTTC. It yields the protein CSALRGIDGYTF.

This chain joins TRBV6-5 and TRBJ1-2, with 8 nucleotides matching TRBD1. Germline lookup yields CDR1 MNHEY and CDR2 SVGAGI. The junction had 2 bases not matched to a gene; V was cut back by 0 bases and J by 2 bases. The CDR3 runs 15 residues. CDR3 in DNA: TGTGCCAGCAGTTACTCGGACAGGGTAAACTATGGCTACACCTTC. Protein sequence: CASSYSDRVNYGYTF.

J is TRBJ2-2 and V is TRBV7-9; 7 bases fit TRBD1. Trimming removed 5 bases from V and 3 bases from J; junction bases left unmatched: 6. Germline CDR1 and CDR2: SEHNR and FQNEAQ (reference sequence). This CDR3 contains 15 residues. CDR3: CASSTRQGYTGELFF. In nucleotides, the CDR3 is TGTGCCAGCAGCACAAGACAGGGCTACACCGGGGAGCTGTTTTTT.

The genes are TRBV13 and TRBJ2-1; TRBD2 matches at 9 bases. Germline loops: CDR1 PRHDT, CDR2 FYEKMQ (reference sequence). The J segment lost 2 bases and the V segment lost 5 bases, leaving 13 bases of the junction unmatched. The CDR3 contains 18 residues. CDR3 region: CASSPSKTSGRTYNEQFF. In nucleotides, the CDR3 is TGTGCCAGCAGCCCATCTAAGACTAGCGGAAGAACCTACAATGAGCAGTTCTTC.

The J gene is TRBJ2-1, the V gene TRBV11-3; D is possibly TRBD2 (5 bases). Germline V lookup: CDR1 SGHNT, CDR2 YENEEA. This CDR3 contains 14 residues. Between the trimmed V and J ends, which lost 0 bases and 9 bases, there was a span of 12 bases. CDR3 nucleotides: TGTGCCAGCAGCTTAGATTTTGCGGGTGGTGAGCAGTTCTTC. This translates into CASSLDFAGGEQFF.

The rearrangement links TRBV29-1 to TRBJ1-1; D is possibly TRBD1 (5 bases). Germline V gene data show CDR1 as SQVTM and CDR2 as ANQGSEA. The CDR3 is 13 residues long. The ends were cut back, 4 bases at V and 1 base at J, with 10 bases in the middle. The CDR3 protein is CSVVQVQNTEAFF. DNA of the CDR3: TGCAGCGTTGTACAGGTGCAGAACACTGAAGCTTTCTTT.

The J gene is TRBJ1-1, the V gene TRBV12-3 or TRBV12-4, with D unresolved. V lost 10 bases and J 1 base, leaving 7 bases between the germline ends. This CDR3 comprises 11 residues. For the CDR3, the DNA is TGTGCCACAGGCTCGAACACTGAAGCTTTCTTT. Its protein is CATGSNTEAFF.

This clone was seen only a few times. The J gene is TRBJ2-1, the V gene TRBV4-1, with TRBD2 matching over 11 bases. V lost 0 bases, J lost 5 bases, and 12 bases stayed unmatched. Per germline, CDR1 MGHRA and CDR2 YSYEKL. The CDR3 runs to 19 residues. The CDR3 is CASSQESLAGAATHNEQFF. CDR3 sequence (DNA): TGCGCCAGCAGCCAAGAATCACTAGCGGGAGCCGCGACGCACAATGAGCAGTTCTTC.

The rearrangement links TRBV20-1 to TRBJ1-1, with D unclear. Germline V gives CDR1 DFQATT, CDR2 SNEGSKA (reference sequence). The CDR3 has 13 residues. Deletions cut 3 bases from V and 3 bases from J, with 11 bases between. DNA of the CDR3: TGCAGTGCTAGTTCCGGTCTGGACACTGAAGCTTTCTTT. It yields the protein CSASSGLDTEAFF.

The chain carries TRBV4-1 and TRBJ2-7, with D unresolved. Germline V gene sequence: CDR1 MGHRA, CDR2 YSYEKL. V lost 1 base and J 6 bases, leaving 4 bases between the germline ends. CDR3 length equals 11 residues. CDR3 protein: CASSQVSEQYF. CDR3 nucleotides: TGCGCCAGCAGCCAAGTGTCCGAGCAGTACTTC.

The chain is built from TRBV14 and TRBJ2-1; TRBD2 agrees at 10 bases. The CDR3 has 16 amino acids. V trimming: 0 bases; J trimming: 7 bases; junction bases outside the gene matches: 6. Germline CDR1 and CDR2: SGHDN and FVKESK. CDR3 DNA: TGTGCCAGCAGCCAAGATTTCCTAGCGGGAGAAAATGAGCAGTTCTTC. Its translation is CASSQDFLAGENEQFF.

Here the CDR3 reads CASSEDRVRNYGYTF. CDR3 sequence (DNA): TGTGCCAGCAGTGAAGACAGGGTACGGAACTATGGCTACACCTTC. V gene TRBV6-1 combines with J gene TRBJ1-2; D possibly corresponds to TRBD1 (6 bases). Germline CDR1 is MNHNS and CDR2 is SASEGT. The CDR3 has 15 residues. The V end lost 1 base, the J end lost 2 bases, and 11 bases lay between the germline ends.

This sequence joins TRBV7-8 and TRBJ2-7; D uncertain. The germline CDR1 and CDR2 sequences are SGHVS and FQNEAQ. V was clipped by 7 bases and J by 1 base, with 17 bases between them. This CDR3 contains 15 residues. The CDR3 coding sequence is TGTGCCAGCACCCCTTGGGCAGTCTCGTCCTACGAGCAGTACTTC. It yields the protein CASTPWAVSSYEQYF.

The chain carries TRBV5-1 and TRBJ1-3, with unresolved D. CDR1 is SGHRS and CDR2 is YFSETQ in the germline V gene. Trimming removed 0 bases from V and 0 bases from J, with 10 bases in between. There are 16 residues in the CDR3. CDR3 sequence: CASSLGTVSSGNTIYF. The DNA for the CDR3 is TGCGCCAGCAGCTTGGGGACGGTTAGCTCTGGAAACACCATATATTTT. The entire variable domain, with the rest obtained from reference TRBV5-1 and TRBJ1-3, is as follows: KAGVTQTPRYLIKTRGQQVTLSCSPISGHRSVSWYQQTPGQGLQFLFEYFSETQRNKGNFPGRFSGRQFSNSRSEMNVSTLELGDSALYLCASSLGTVSSGNTIYFGEGSWLTVV.

The V gene is TRBV11-3, the J gene TRBJ1-2; no clear D. This CDR3 region has 14 residues. In germline, CDR1 is SGHNT, CDR2 YENEEA. Trimming took 5 bases from V and 6 from J, leaving 16 bases between them. CDR3 sequence reads: CASSPPWGGDGYTF. The CDR3 DNA sequence: TGTGCCAGCAGCCCCCCTTGGGGAGGAGATGGCTACACCTTC.

This rearrangement joins TRBV5-1 to TRBJ1-2; perhaps TRBD1 as D (5 bases). There are 17 residues in the CDR3. Trimming removed 6 bases at V and 0 bases at J, with 21 bases between. Germline V gene lookup returns CDR1 SGHRS and CDR2 YFSETQ. CDR3 protein: CASKGVQSIRANYGYTF. The CDR3 DNA follows: TGCGCCAGCAAAGGGGTTCAATCAATCAGGGCTAACTATGGCTACACCTTC. The whole variable domain, remainder taken from reference TRBV5-1 and TRBJ1-2, is KAGVTQTPRYLIKTRGQQVTLSCSPISGHRSVSWYQQTPGQGLQFLFEYFSETQRNKGNFPGRFSGRQFSNSRSEMNVSTLELGDSALYLCASKGVQSIRANYGYTFGSGTRLTVV.

The chain combines TRBV9 with TRBJ1-2; 7 bases align to TRBD1. V dropped 0 bases and J dropped 6; count of bases not matched to a gene: 8. The CDR3 covers 15 residues. CDR1 and CDR2 (germline): SGDLS, YYNGEE. DNA of the CDR3: TGTGCCAGCAGCGTAGCGGGACAGAGTTTTGATGGCTACACCTTC. The encoded protein is CASSVAGQSFDGYTF.

V gene TRBV18 combines with J gene TRBJ2-5; D unresolved. Between the trimmed V and J ends, which lost 1 base and 3 bases, there was a span of 9 bases. Germline lookup yields CDR1 KGHSH and CDR2 LQKENI. The CDR3 spans 14 residues. The CDR3: CASSPRPAEETQYF. The CDR3 bases are TGTGCCAGCTCACCACGGCCGGCTGAAGAGACCCAGTACTTC. The whole variable domain, remainder taken from reference TRBV18 and TRBJ2-5, is NAGVMQNPRHLVRRRGQEARLRCSPMKGHSHVYWYRQLPEEGLKFMVYLQKENIIDESGMPKERFSAEFPKEGPSILRIQQVVRGDSAAYFCASSPRPAEETQYFGPGTRLLVL.

This chain uses TRBV3-1 (or the pseudogene TRBV3-2) with TRBJ2-1; 7 bases map to TRBD2. In germline, CDR1 is LGHDT, CDR2 YNNKEL (reference sequence). CDR3 length equals 20 residues. V was pared by 3 bases and J by 0 bases, with 17 bases of the junction left unmatched. The CDR3 region is CASSHPVWGGVRSSYNEQFF. In nucleotides, the CDR3 is TGTGCCAGCAGCCACCCCGTGTGGGGGGGGGTGCGGAGCTCCTACAATGAGCAGTTCTTC.

The chain carries TRBV6-4 and TRBJ1-2; 8 positions match TRBD1. The CDR3 totals 17 residues. V dropped 2 bases and J dropped 6; count of bases not matched to a gene: 14. Germline-derived CDR1 and CDR2 are MRHNA and SNTAGT. The CDR3 DNA follows: TGTGCCAGCAGTGACAGCCTCTTCAGGGGGCGAATTGATGGCTACACCTTC. Translated: CASSDSLFRGRIDGYTF.

This clone appeared once. This chain joins TRBV30 and TRBJ1-5; no definite D call. This CDR3 has 13 amino acids. Germline values: CDR1 GTSNPN, CDR2 SVGIG (reference sequence). V was shortened by 1 base and J by 6 bases, with 10 bases between the two germline ends. The CDR3 sequence: CAWSGGGGQPQHF. The DNA of the CDR3 is TGTGCCTGGAGTGGGGGTGGAGGTCAGCCCCAGCATTTT.

The chain couples TRBV5-1 to TRBJ1-2, with D perhaps matching TRBD1 (6 bases). Germline V lookup: CDR1 SGHRS, CDR2 YFSETQ. This CDR3 spans 15 amino acids. V shed 4 bases and J shed 0 bases, with 13 bases lying between them. The DNA for the CDR3 is TGCGCCAGCAGCCGGACAGCGGCTGCTAACTATGGCTACACCTTC. Translating it yields CASSRTAAANYGYTF.

The chain links TRBV4-2 to TRBJ1-4, with D tentatively TRBD1 (5 bases). Trimming pared 3 bases from V and 8 bases from J, leaving 7 bases between. The CDR3 loop spans 12 amino acids. The germline V gene encodes CDR1 LGHNA and CDR2 YNFKEQ. CDR3 loop: CASSQEGEKLFF. The CDR3 bases are TGTGCCAGCAGCCAGGAGGGGGAAAAACTGTTTTTT.

This clone was counted only a few times. V gene TRBV7-9 combines with J gene TRBJ1-5; TRBD1 agrees at 7 bases. The length of the CDR3 is 15 residues. V trimming: 5 bases; J trimming: 4 bases; junction bases outside the gene matches: 8. The V gene's germline CDR1 is SEHNR and CDR2 FQNEAQ (reference sequence). In nucleotides, the CDR3 is TGTGCCAGCAGCGGATTCGGGACAGCTAATCAGCCCCAGCATTTT. The encoded protein is CASSGFGTANQPQHF.

V and J are TRBV13 and TRBJ1-2, with TRBD1 as a possible D gene (5 bases). From germline, CDR1 is PRHDT and CDR2 FYEKMQ (reference sequence). V was cut by 4 bases and J by 5 bases, with 11 bases left in between. CDR3 length: 13 residues. CDR3 protein: CASSSGTLYGYTF. The CDR3 DNA follows: TGTGCCAGCAGCTCGGGGACCCTATATGGCTACACCTTC.

The chain links TRBV10-1 to TRBJ1-6; D gene ambiguous. The CDR3 is 13 amino acids. The ends were cut back, 5 bases at V and 7 bases at J, with 9 bases in the middle. Per germline, CDR1 WNHNN and CDR2 SYGVQD (reference sequence). Here the CDR3 reads CASSRDGNSPLHF. The CDR3 coding sequence is TGCGCCAGCAGTCGTGATGGAAATTCACCCCTCCACTTT.

Remarks on this clone: Other DNA sequences in this specimen translate into the identical CDR3. The gene calls are TRBV9 and TRBJ2-7; D perhaps matches TRBD2 (5 bases). Germline V CDR1 and CDR2: SGDLS, YYNGEE. This CDR3 spans 13 amino acids. The V and J ends lost 7 bases and 0 bases respectively, with 11 bases between them. CDR3 residues: CASGTGSSYEQYF. The DNA for the CDR3 is TGTGCCAGCGGCACGGGGAGCTCCTACGAGCAGTACTTC.

V gene TRBV30 combines with J gene TRBJ2-1, with D possibly TRBD1 on 6 matching bases. Germline CDR1 and CDR2: GTSNPN and SVGIG (reference sequence). The CDR3 consists of 14 residues. V was pared by 3 bases and J by 7 bases, with 16 bases between. The CDR3 nucleotides are TGTGCCTGGAGGGACAGAGGGCCGGGAAATGAGCAGTTCTTC. Translation gives CAWRDRGPGNEQFF. The full variable domain, its missing parts supplied by reference TRBV30 and TRBJ2-1, is SQTIHQWPATLVQPVGSPLSLECTVEGTSNPNLYWYRQAAGRGLQLLFYSVGIGQISSEVPQNLSASRPQDRQFILSSKKLLLSDSGFYLCAWRDRGPGNEQFFGPGTRLTVL.